The 17 T cell receptor beta chains in this list originate from one sample, sequenced in a study of technical replicates of blood from a handful of donors. The data were produced by immunoSEQ multiplex PCR, yet TCRdb's version contains in-frame clones alone and is incomplete. The sample yields about 81,000 clones, about 94% seen once. The source material was T cells isolated from PBMCs. The receptors here all came from a human donor in good health.

This clone occurred once. This chain links TRBV27 with TRBJ2-2; TRBD1 aligns across 8 bases. Germline V gene sequence: CDR1 MNHEY, CDR2 SMNVEV (reference sequence). The CDR3 has 15 amino acids. Trimming at V came to 4 bases and at J to 7 bases, leaving 8 bases not matched to a gene. The CDR3 region is CASSSVRTGFGELFF. The CDR3 nucleotides are TGTGCCAGCAGTTCCGTAAGGACAGGGTTCGGGGAGCTGTTTTTT.

The V gene is TRBV5-4, the J gene TRBJ1-2; D not certain. Trimming removed 0 bases from V and 3 bases from J, with 6 bases in between. Germline V CDR1 and CDR2: SGHNT, YYREEE (reference sequence). The CDR3 length is 13 residues. CDR3 sequence reads: CASSLESDYGYTF. The DNA for the CDR3 is TGTGCCAGCAGCTTGGAGTCAGACTATGGCTACACCTTC.

The chain carries TRBV7-8 and TRBJ2-3; 7 bases agree with TRBD2. The CDR3 is 16 residues long. J gave up 2 bases and V 6 bases, and 11 bases lay outside the gene matches. CDR1 and CDR2 from the germline V gene are SGHVS and FQNEAQ. CDR3 residues: CASRWGWEGNTDTQYF. In DNA, the CDR3 is TGTGCCAGCAGGTGGGGTTGGGAGGGAAACACAGATACGCAGTATTTT.

Only one count was recorded for this clone. The V call is TRBV15, the J call TRBJ2-2; D unclear. CDR1 is LNHNV and CDR2 is YYDKDF in the germline V gene (reference sequence). The CDR3 sequence is 15 residues long. The ends were cut back, 0 bases at V and 4 bases at J, with 9 bases in the middle. CDR3: CATSRDGQATGELFF. As DNA, the CDR3 is TGTGCCACCAGCAGAGATGGGCAGGCCACCGGGGAGCTGTTTTTT.

With regard to this clone: This sample includes further DNA sequences coding for the same CDR3. The V call is TRBV7-9, the J call TRBJ2-7; TRBD1 matches 8 bases. This CDR3 contains 13 residues. The V gene end was trimmed by 5 bases and the J gene end by 3 bases; junction bases not matched to a gene: 3. Germline V lookup: CDR1 SEHNR, CDR2 FQNEAQ (reference sequence). CDR3 region: CASSLDRGYEQYF. The CDR3 DNA follows: TGTGCCAGCAGCCTCGACAGGGGCTACGAGCAGTACTTC.

The chain has TRBV6-5 and TRBJ1-5; D might be TRBD1 (5 bases). With 0 bases removed from V and 4 bases from J, the gap between germline ends came to 13 bases. Germline V gives CDR1 MNHEY, CDR2 SVGAGI. The CDR3 is 16 residues long. This CDR3 reads CASSYSWGVGNQPQHF. DNA of the CDR3: TGTGCCAGCAGTTACTCGTGGGGGGTCGGGAATCAGCCCCAGCATTTT.

V usage is TRBV6-5 and J usage is TRBJ1-1; possible D gene TRBD1, 6 bases. The CDR3 has 13 amino acids. Germline V CDR1 and CDR2: MNHEY, SVGAGI. V was shortened by 2 bases and J by 7 bases, with 11 bases between the two germline ends. In nucleotides, the CDR3 is TGTGCCAGCAGTTACCTGAGGGGGATTGAAGCTTTCTTT. It encodes CASSYLRGIEAFF.

V and J are TRBV7-2 and TRBJ1-2; TRBD1 might be the D (6 bases). The V end lost 3 bases, the J end lost 5 bases, and 7 bases lay between the germline ends. Germline V gene sequence: CDR1 SGHTA, CDR2 FQGNSA. The CDR3 covers 12 residues. CDR3 in amino acids: CASSFQGYGYTF. The CDR3, as DNA: TGTGCCAGCAGCTTCCAGGGGTATGGCTACACCTTC.

The chain has TRBV19 and TRBJ1-5; 7 bases are a match to TRBD1. The V segment lost 5 bases and the J segment 6 bases; nucleotides outside the gene matches: 10. Germline CDR1 is LNHDA and CDR2 is SQIVND (reference sequence). The CDR3 runs 15 residues. CDR3 in amino acids: CASSASGGYGQPQHF. The CDR3, as DNA: TGTGCCAGTAGTGCCTCAGGGGGATACGGTCAGCCCCAGCATTTT.

V gene TRBV15 combines with J gene TRBJ2-5; D possibly corresponds to TRBD2 (6 bases). V shed 3 bases and J shed 0 bases, with 8 bases lying between them. This CDR3 spans 14 amino acids. CDR1 and CDR2 (germline): LNHNV, YYDKDF (reference sequence). The CDR3 here is CATSSRDYQETQYF. Written as DNA, the CDR3 is TGTGCCACCAGCAGCCGGGACTACCAAGAGACCCAGTACTTC.

The J gene is TRBJ2-7, the V gene TRBV7-9; D is uncertain. Per germline, CDR1 SEHNR and CDR2 FQNEAQ (reference sequence). V dropped 5 bases and J dropped 3 bases, with 8 bases sitting between them. This CDR3 comprises 12 residues. The CDR3 loop is CASSPRLYEQYF. Written as DNA, the CDR3 is TGTGCCAGCAGCCCCAGGCTCTACGAGCAGTACTTC.

The CDR3 DNA is TGTGCCAGCAGCGTAGATCTAGCGGGAGACGAGACCCAGTACTTC. Encoded protein: CASSVDLAGDETQYF. The chain has TRBV9 and TRBJ2-5, with 10 bases that match TRBD2. J lost 5 bases, V lost 0 bases, and 4 bases had no gene match. Germline V gene lookup returns CDR1 SGDLS and CDR2 YYNGEE. The CDR3 covers 15 residues.

About this clone itself: Within the sample, other DNA sequences also encode this same CDR3. V is TRBV9 and J is TRBJ1-4; 8 bases are shared with TRBD1. The CDR3 is 14 amino acids. Germline CDR1 and CDR2: SGDLS and YYNGEE. V lost 2 bases and J lost 6; bases outside the gene matches: 3. CDR3 DNA: TGTGCCAGCAGCGTCGGGACAGGTGATGAAAAACTGTTTTTT. Translation gives CASSVGTGDEKLFF.

The J gene is TRBJ2-5, the V gene TRBV28; D unclear. The CDR3 sequence is 11 residues long. Trimming shortened V by 3 bases and J by 3 bases, and 2 bases separated the two germline ends. Germline values: CDR1 MDHEN, CDR2 SYDVKM. CDR3 sequence: CASSFEETQYF. The CDR3 DNA sequence: TGTGCCAGCAGTTTCGAAGAGACCCAGTACTTC.

The chain couples TRBV7-2 to TRBJ1-5; D remains unclear. Trimming took off 1 base at V and 3 bases at J, with 7 bases between the two ends. The CDR3 consists of 14 residues. The germline V gene encodes CDR1 SGHTA and CDR2 FQGNSA. In nucleotides, the CDR3 is TGTGCCAGCAGCTTAGGCAGGCCCAATCAGCCCCAGCATTTT. Translated, it gives CASSLGRPNQPQHF.

The chain has TRBV29-1 and TRBJ2-7, with 9 positions matching TRBD2. Per germline, CDR1 SQVTM and CDR2 ANQGSEA. J was trimmed by 1 base and V by 4 bases; bases with no gene match: 8. The CDR3 length is 15 residues. The CDR3 reads CSVVKREALSYEQYF. CDR3 DNA: TGCAGCGTTGTGAAGCGGGAGGCCCTTTCCTACGAGCAGTACTTC.

The V gene is TRBV10-3, the J gene TRBJ2-3, with a weak D call TRBD1 (5 bases). CDR1 ENHRY and CDR2 SYGVKD come from the germline V gene. The CDR3 sequence is 14 residues long. V lost 0 bases and J lost 1, with 5 bases in between. The CDR3 DNA reads TGTGCCATCAGTGAGTCGACAGGCACAGATACGCAGTATTTT. It is translated as CAISESTGTDTQYF.